Sequencing of this TCR beta chain was carried out in a study of CD8+ T cells in alopecia areata listed by TCRdb under 2018. About the investigation overall: The treated patients, all with moderate-to-severe alopecia areata, were enrolled in an open-label pilot trial of oral tofacitinib given at 5 to 10 mg twice daily. Tofacitinib was administered for 6 to 18 months, and 6 months of follow-up off drug were then conducted to assess delayed response and recurrence. Disease severity in treated patients was measured with the SALT score, which quantifies the percentage of affected scalp surface area. The study used high-throughput TCRbeta sequencing to examine T cell clonal expansion in alopecia areata, in both the C3H/HeJ mouse model and human patients. On the human side, TCRbeta sequencing was run on scalp tissue and on sorted CD4+ and CD8+ peripheral blood T cells from healthy controls and from alopecia areata patients with either patchy or totalis/universalis disease. Biopsies were taken from tofacitinib-treated patients at baseline and again at 4 and 24 weeks into treatment, and several of those patients also had a later scalp biopsy. Scalp clonality was compared across normal scalp (n=4), patchy alopecia areata scalp (n=8), and alopecia totalis/universalis scalp (n=8). RNA was extracted with the PAXgene miRNA kit for fixed scalp, the miRNeasy kit for PBMCs, and the RNeasy kit for mouse skin. TCRbeta CDR3 regions were amplified by immunoSEQ multiplex PCR with 35 Vbeta forward and 13 Jbeta reverse primers. Study-level results and caveats: During tofacitinib treatment, many expanded lesional clones stuck around in both scalp and blood, and this persistence may partly explain why relapse happens after treatment is stopped. With tofacitinib, both scalp clonality and the number of expanded CD8+ clones among the top 100 scalp clones went down significantly. Compared with normal scalp, lesional scalp had higher clonality and more expanded CD8+ clones, particularly in alopecia totalis/universalis, a pattern that suggests antigenic drive. Compared with mice, TCR sequences shared between patients were less clear, possibly partly because of HLA diversity across the patient population. Scalp TCR repertoire analysis is complicated because resident alphabeta T cells in normal human skin are also sequenced, whereas mouse skin is dominated by gammadelta T cells. Because the treated cohort was small and included a single nonresponder, larger studies are needed to assess links between baseline CD8+ expansion and response.

In light of the paper, this sample's time point label describes: roughly 27 days on oral tofacitinib. The treatment or condition label, read with the paper, signifies: oral pan-JAK inhibitor, 5-10 mg twice daily. Lesional scalp punch biopsies and peripheral blood were obtained from alopecia areata patients. After PBMCs were isolated by density centrifugation and stained for CD3, CD4 and CD8, a FACSAria was used to sort CD4+ and CD8+ T cells. In regard to this clone: Its binding antigen is unknown. Base quality data are lacking; no much larger clone is found one base away.

Library generation was performed with the immunoSEQ multiplex PCR assay. RNA was extracted from all samples and reverse transcribed into cDNA as template for TCR sequencing. First-strand cDNA was synthesized with SuperScript III using a 2:1 mix of oligo-dT and random hexamers. A synthetic immune receptor repertoire was used to gauge amplification bias, and whatever bias remained was removed computationally. In the paper's pipeline: After raw reads were preprocessed to remove errors, the CDR3 was defined following IMGT conventions as running from the conserved cysteine to phenylalanine. Clonality was computed as 1 minus the Shannon entropy, with the entropy normalized by log2 of the number of productive unique TCRs. Whether each scalp clone was CD4 or CD8 was inferred by checking scalp TCRbeta sequences against the CD4 and CD8 repertoires from sorted blood. Held by TCRdb, this immuneACCESS table contains in-frame sequences only and omits some clones. Under half of the omission traces to an unresolved V gene where checked; the cause of the rest is unknown. That table furnishes V, J and clone size, whereas the DNA furnished D and trimming. Across this sample there are 90,000 to 150,000 clones, with approximately 53% seen only once. The ten largest clones capture around 0.44% of the sample.

From a lookup of the germline V gene (reference sequence), CDR1 and CDR2 are GTSNPN and SVGIG. The cysteine opens and the phenylalanine closes a CDR3 of 13 amino acids. The kept DNA is CDR3 alone, 39 bases in frame from the first base. V is shortened by 0 bases, J by 4 bases, and the region joining them spans 9 bases. This receptor was identified in a human donor with alopecia areata. Sequencing was performed on CD4+ T cells sorted from blood, taken at week 4, from a patient treated with tofacitinib. The chain was built from TRBV30 and TRBJ1-2; TRBD1 is perhaps the D gene, given 5 matching bases. The CDR3 amino acid sequence is: CAWSVSRVYGYTF. The DNA sequence is given as TGTGCCTGGAGTGTATCCAGGGTCTATGGCTACACCTTC.